This entry describes one T cell receptor (beta chain). Its specific antigen is unknown. Base qualities are not at hand, and no much larger clone is one base apart. The collaborating institutions used their own protocols to collect whole blood in K2EDTA tubes. Collaborator samples were shipped for TCRbeta analysis as frozen whole blood, isolated PBMCs, or DNA extracted from either sample type. The data originate from a study of blood T cell repertoires in COVID-19 (TCRdb year 2020). In terms of the full investigation: The collaborator samples originated in the United States, Italy and Spain and spanned the acute and convalescent phases of COVID-19. Nearly every sample came with metadata listing a de-identified subject ID, COVID-19 status, age in years and sex. Where available, HLA class I and class II types were obtained from metadata supplied by the sample provider rather than from assay-based typing. The repertoires were released in a freely available public database meant as a resource for research on the immune response to SARS-CoV-2. Subjects who had been exposed to COVID-19, were actively infected with it, or had recovered from it provided the deeply sampled blood TCRbeta repertoires that made up the dataset. The material from the prospective study consisted of cDNA or gDNA derived from T cells, B-cell-depleted T cells, or PBMCs. The samples were drawn from the first 160 participants of the ongoing ImmuneRACE study and from some 1,300 subjects provided by 6 global collaborators. What the study reported, not specific to this receptor: The amount of clinical and demographic metadata varied by source and participant and was provided uncurated.

The germline V gene yields MNHEY for CDR1 and SVGAGI for CDR2. V and J lose 6 bases and 1 base, and a span of 13 bases separates them. Inclusive of the bounding cysteine and phenylalanine, the CDR3 is 15 residues long. Only the CDR3 part of the read is kept: 45 bases, read in frame from the first base. TCRbeta CDR3 regions were amplified from genomic DNA by means of the immunoSEQ Assay, a bias-controlled multiplex PCR. The source study handled its data this way. The number of nucleated cells in each sample was estimated from the amplification of reference gene primers within the assay. Sequence reads were collapsed and filtered to measure the absolute abundance of every unique TCRbeta CDR3 rearrangement. For each sample, productive Simpson clonality was calculated as the square root of Simpson's diversity index across productive rearrangements. Held by TCRdb, this immuneACCESS table contains in-frame sequences only and omits some clones. Under half of the omission traces to an unresolved V gene where checked; the cause of the rest is unknown. V, J and clone size derive from that table, while D and trimming were established from the DNA sequence. Recorded for this sample are some 210,000 clones; 90% to 95% of them occurred a single time. Jointly, the top ten make up under 1.5% of the sample.

Source material: peripheral blood. The chain is made from TRBV6-5 and TRBJ1-3; TRBD1 is possibly the D segment (6 matching bases). This receptor was taken from a man between 25 and 39 years old with acute or convalescent COVID-19. This receptor has the CDR3 CASSLQGWSGNTIYF. The nucleotide sequence is given as TGTGCCAGCAGCTTACAGGGATGGTCTGGAAACACCATATATTTT.